This paragraph covers one T cell receptor beta chain sequence. This entry comes from a study of glioma-infiltrating T cells after dendritic cell vaccination. TCRdb's table, derived via immunoSEQ multiplex PCR, lists solely in-frame clones and lacks some. The data show tens of thousands of clones, roughly 85% seen once. Germline V gene data show CDR1 as GTSNPN and CDR2 as SVGIG (reference sequence). V lost 7 bases, J lost 4 bases, and 16 bases lay in between. The CDR3 runs 13 residues. Noted time point: after dendritic cell vaccination, including at tumor progression/relapse. Patients had residual fresh-frozen tumor tissue and more than two years of survival data.

The TCR comes from a human donor with glioblastoma. The source material was blood, sampled after dendritic cell vaccination. This chain joins TRBV30 and TRBJ1-2, with no clear D. The CDR3 bases are TGTGCCTCCTTGAAGCGGTCTGGCTATGGCTACACCTTC. Translating gives CASLKRSGYGYTF.